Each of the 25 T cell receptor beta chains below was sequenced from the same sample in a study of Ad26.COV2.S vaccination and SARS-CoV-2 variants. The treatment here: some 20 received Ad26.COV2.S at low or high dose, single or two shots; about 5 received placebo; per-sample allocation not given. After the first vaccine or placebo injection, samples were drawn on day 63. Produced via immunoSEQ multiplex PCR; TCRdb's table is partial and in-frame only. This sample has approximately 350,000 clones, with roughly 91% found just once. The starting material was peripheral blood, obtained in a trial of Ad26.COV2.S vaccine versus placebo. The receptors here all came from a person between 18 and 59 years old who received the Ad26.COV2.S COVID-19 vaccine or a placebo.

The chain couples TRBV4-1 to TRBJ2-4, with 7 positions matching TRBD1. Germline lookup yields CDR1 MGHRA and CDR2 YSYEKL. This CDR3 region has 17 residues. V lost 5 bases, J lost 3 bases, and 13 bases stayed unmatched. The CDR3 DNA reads TGCGCCAGCAGCTACCTATTAGACAGGGCTGTCAAAAACATTCAGTACTTC. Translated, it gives CASSYLLDRAVKNIQYF.

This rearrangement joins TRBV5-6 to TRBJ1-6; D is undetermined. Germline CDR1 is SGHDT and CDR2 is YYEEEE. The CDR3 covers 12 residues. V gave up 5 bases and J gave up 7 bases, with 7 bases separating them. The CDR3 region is CASSPRNSPLHF. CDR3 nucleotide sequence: TGTGCCAGCAGTCCGAGAAATTCACCCCTCCACTTT. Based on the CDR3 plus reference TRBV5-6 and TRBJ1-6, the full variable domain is DAGVTQSPTHLIKTRGQQVTLRCSPKSGHDTVSWYQQALGQGPQFIFQYYEEEERQRGNFPDRFSGHQFPNYSSELNVNALLLGDSALYLCASSPRNSPLHFGNGTRLTVT.

The CDR3 nucleotides read TGTGCCACCCCCCGCCCGGGGACAGTGCCCTCTGGGGCCAACGTCCTGACTTTC. Translating gives CATPRPGTVPSGANVLTF. The chain combines TRBV15 with TRBJ2-6, with TRBD1 matching 7 bases. CDR3 length equals 18 residues. Looked up from germline, CDR1 is LNHNV and CDR2 is YYDKDF (reference sequence). J was trimmed by 0 bases and V by 8 bases; bases with no gene match: 13.

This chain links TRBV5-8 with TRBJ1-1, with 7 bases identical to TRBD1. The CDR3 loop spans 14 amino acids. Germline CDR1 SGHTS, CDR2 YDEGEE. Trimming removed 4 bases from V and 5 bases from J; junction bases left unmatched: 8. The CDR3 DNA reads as TGTGCCAGCAGCCTCCGGACAGGAGGGACTGAAGCTTTCTTT. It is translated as CASSLRTGGTEAFF.

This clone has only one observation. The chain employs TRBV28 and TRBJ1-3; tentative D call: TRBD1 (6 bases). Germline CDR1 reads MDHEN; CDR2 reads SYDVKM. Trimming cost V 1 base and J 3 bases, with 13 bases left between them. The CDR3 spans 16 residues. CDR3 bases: TGTGCCAGCAGTTTATTTGACAGGCTAGGTGGAAACACCATATATTTT. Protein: CASSLFDRLGGNTIYF.

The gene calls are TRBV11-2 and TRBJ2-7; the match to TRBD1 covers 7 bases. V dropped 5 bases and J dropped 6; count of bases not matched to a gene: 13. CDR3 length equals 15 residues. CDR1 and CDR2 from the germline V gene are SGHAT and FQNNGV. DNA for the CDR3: TGTGCCAGCAGCCTACGGACAGGCATAGGTCTCGAGCAGTACTTC. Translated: CASSLRTGIGLEQYF.

The CDR3 nucleotides are TGCGCCAGCAGCTTGGCCGGGGACAGCGAGCAGTTCTTC. Translation gives CASSLAGDSEQFF. The chain links TRBV5-1 to TRBJ2-1; 7 nucleotides agree with TRBD1. Germline V gene sequence: CDR1 SGHRS, CDR2 YFSETQ. Trimming took 0 bases from V and 10 from J; bases not matched to a gene: 4. This CDR3 is built from 13 residues.

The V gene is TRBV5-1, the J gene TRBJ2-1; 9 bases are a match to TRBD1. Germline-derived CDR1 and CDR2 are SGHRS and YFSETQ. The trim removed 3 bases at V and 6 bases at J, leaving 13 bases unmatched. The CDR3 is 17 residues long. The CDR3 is CASSSWTGDPQFNEQFF. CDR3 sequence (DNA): TGCGCCAGCAGCTCCTGGACAGGGGACCCCCAATTCAATGAGCAGTTCTTC.

CDR3 region: CASQVTSWLTPYEQYF. As DNA, the CDR3 is TGTGCCAGCCAGGTAACCAGCTGGTTGACCCCCTACGAGCAGTACTTC. The V and J genes are TRBV25-1 and TRBJ2-7; D gene uncertain. The CDR3 totals 16 residues. V lost 8 bases and J lost 2, with 22 bases in between. Looked up from germline, CDR1 is MGHDK and CDR2 is SYGVNS.

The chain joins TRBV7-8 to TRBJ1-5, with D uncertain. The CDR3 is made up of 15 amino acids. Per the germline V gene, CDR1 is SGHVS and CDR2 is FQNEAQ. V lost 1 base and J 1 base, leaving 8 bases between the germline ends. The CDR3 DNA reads TGTGCCAGCAGCTTAGTTGGACGGAGCAATCAGCCCCAGCATTTT. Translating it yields CASSLVGRSNQPQHF.

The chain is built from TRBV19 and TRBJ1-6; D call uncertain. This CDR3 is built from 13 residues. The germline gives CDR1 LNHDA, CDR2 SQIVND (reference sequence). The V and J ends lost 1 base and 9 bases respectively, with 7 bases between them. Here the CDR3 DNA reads TGTGCCAGTAGTATAGGGCAGGTTTCACCCCTCCACTTT. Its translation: CASSIGQVSPLHF. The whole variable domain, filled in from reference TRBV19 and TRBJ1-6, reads DGGITQSPKYLFRKEGQNVTLSCEQNLNHDAMYWYRQDPGQGLRLIYYSQIVNDFQKGDIAEGYSVSREKKESFPLTVTSAQKNPTAFYLCASSIGQVSPLHFGNGTRLTVT.

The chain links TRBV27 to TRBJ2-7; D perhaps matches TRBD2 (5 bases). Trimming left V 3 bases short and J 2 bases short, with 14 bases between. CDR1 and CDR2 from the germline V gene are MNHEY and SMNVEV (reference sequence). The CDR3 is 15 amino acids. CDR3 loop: CASSFTPVGTYEQYF. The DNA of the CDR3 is TGTGCCAGCAGTTTCACACCCGTCGGGACCTACGAGCAGTACTTC.

The CDR3: CASSQERSTGWDTEAFF. The CDR3 nucleotides read TGCGCCAGCAGCCAAGAACGGTCGACAGGGTGGGACACTGAAGCTTTCTTT. This chain joins TRBV4-3 and TRBJ1-1; 7 positions match TRBD1. Trimming at V came to 0 bases and at J to 3 bases, leaving 10 bases not matched to a gene. Germline CDR1 and CDR2: LGHNA and YSLEER. The CDR3 consists of 17 residues.

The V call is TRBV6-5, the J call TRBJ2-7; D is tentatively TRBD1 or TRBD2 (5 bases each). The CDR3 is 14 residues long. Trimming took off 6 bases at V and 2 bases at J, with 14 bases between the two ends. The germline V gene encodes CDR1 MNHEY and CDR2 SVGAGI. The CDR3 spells CASSAGTDPYEQYF. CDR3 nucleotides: TGTGCCAGCAGCGCCGGGACGGATCCCTACGAGCAGTACTTC.

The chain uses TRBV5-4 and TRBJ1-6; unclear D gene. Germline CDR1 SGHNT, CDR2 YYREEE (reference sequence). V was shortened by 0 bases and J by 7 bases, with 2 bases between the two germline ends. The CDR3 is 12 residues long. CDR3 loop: CASSLGNSPLHF. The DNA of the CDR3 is TGTGCCAGCAGCTTGGGAAATTCACCCCTCCACTTT.

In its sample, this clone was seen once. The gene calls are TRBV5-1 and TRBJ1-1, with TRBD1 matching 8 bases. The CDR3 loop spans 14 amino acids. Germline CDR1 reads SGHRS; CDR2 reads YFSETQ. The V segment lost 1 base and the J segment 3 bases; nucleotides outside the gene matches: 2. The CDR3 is CASSLTGGDTEAFF. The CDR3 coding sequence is TGCGCCAGCAGCTTGACAGGGGGTGACACTGAAGCTTTCTTT. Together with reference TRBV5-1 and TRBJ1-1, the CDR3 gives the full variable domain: KAGVTQTPRYLIKTRGQQVTLSCSPISGHRSVSWYQQTPGQGLQFLFEYFSETQRNKGNFPGRFSGRQFSNSRSEMNVSTLELGDSALYLCASSLTGGDTEAFFGQGTRLTVV.

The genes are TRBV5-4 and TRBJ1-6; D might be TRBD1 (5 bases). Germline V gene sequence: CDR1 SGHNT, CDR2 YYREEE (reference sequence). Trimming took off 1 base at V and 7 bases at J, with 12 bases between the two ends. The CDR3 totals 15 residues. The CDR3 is CASSLMGPGNSPLHF. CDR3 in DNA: TGTGCCAGCAGCTTGATGGGGCCGGGGAATTCACCCCTCCACTTT.

For the CDR3, the DNA is TGTGCCAGCAGCCAAGAATTACAGGTGCAGAGCTACGAGCAGTACTTC. Translation gives CASSQELQVQSYEQYF. This chain connects TRBV3-1 (or the pseudogene TRBV3-2) to TRBJ2-7, with a weak D call TRBD1 (5 bases). The V gene lost 0 bases and the J gene lost 3 bases, with 15 bases spanning the gap. CDR3 length: 16 amino acids. CDR1 and CDR2 (germline): LGHDT, YNNKEL (reference sequence).

The DNA of the CDR3 is TGTGCCAGCAGTTACAAGTCCACGGGAGAGTACACTGAAGCTTTCTTT. This translates into CASSYKSTGEYTEAFF. The genes are TRBV6-5 and TRBJ1-1; no definite D call. Trimming removed 2 bases at V and 3 bases at J, with 16 bases between. The CDR3 covers 16 residues. Germline-derived CDR1 and CDR2 are MNHEY and SVGAGI.

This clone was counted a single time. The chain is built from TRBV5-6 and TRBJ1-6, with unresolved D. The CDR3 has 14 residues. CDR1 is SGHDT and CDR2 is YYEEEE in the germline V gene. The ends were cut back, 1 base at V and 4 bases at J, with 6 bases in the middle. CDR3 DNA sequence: TGTGCCAGCAGCTTGACCGATTATAATTCACCCCTCCACTTT. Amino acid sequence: CASSLTDYNSPLHF.

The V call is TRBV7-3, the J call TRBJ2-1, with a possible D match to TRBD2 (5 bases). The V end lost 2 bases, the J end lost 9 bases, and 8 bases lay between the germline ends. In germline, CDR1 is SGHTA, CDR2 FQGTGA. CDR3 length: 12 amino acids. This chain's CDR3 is CASSLPSGEQFF. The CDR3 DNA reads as TGTGCCAGCAGCTTACCCAGCGGTGAGCAGTTCTTC.

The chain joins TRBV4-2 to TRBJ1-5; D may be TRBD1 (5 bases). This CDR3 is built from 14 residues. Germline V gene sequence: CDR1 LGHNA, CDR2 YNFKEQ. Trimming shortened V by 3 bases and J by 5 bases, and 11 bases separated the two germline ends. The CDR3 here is CASSHVGAHQPQHF. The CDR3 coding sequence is TGTGCCAGCAGCCACGTAGGGGCCCATCAGCCCCAGCATTTT.

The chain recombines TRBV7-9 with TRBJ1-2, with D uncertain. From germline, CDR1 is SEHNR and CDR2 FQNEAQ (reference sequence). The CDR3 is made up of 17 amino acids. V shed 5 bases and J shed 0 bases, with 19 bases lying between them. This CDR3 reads CASSPSGGEQANYGYTF. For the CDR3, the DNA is TGTGCCAGCAGCCCTTCGGGCGGCGAACAAGCTAACTATGGCTACACCTTC.

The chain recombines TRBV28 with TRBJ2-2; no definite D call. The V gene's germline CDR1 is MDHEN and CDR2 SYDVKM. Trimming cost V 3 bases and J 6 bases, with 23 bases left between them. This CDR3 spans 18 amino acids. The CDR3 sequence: CASSFPLKEIPNPGELFF. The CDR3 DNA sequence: TGTGCCAGCAGTTTCCCCTTGAAGGAGATACCGAATCCCGGGGAGCTGTTTTTT.

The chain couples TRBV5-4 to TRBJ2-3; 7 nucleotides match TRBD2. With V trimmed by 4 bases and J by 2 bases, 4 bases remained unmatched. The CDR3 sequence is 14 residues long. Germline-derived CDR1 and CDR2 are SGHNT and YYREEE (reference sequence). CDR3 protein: CASSRGTTTDTQYF. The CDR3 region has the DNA TGTGCCAGCAGCCGAGGGACTACCACAGATACGCAGTATTTT.